A selection of T cell receptor beta chains follows, all from one sample in a study of T-cell reconstitution after alpha-beta-depleted transplantation in children. TCRdb reprocessed the PCR reads with MiXCR, giving one entry per CDR3 protein. There are hundreds of thousands of distinct CDR3 sequences in the sample; approximately 16% occur only once, and 0.8% to 1.1% lies in the top ten. The sample here was PBMCs from the stem cell graft donor, taken from the stem cell graft. The receptors originated from a human donor who donated a stem cell graft to a child with acute myeloid leukemia. Both conserved end residues are part of each CDR3. A D gene is named only where the DNA matches it firmly. Clone size is shown for a subset of rows, as once, few, many or a class of expanded clone.

J gene,clone size,D gene,CDR3 length,V gene,CDR3 protein,CDR3 DNA
TRBJ1-1,many,NA,12,TRBV29-1,CSVVGGDTEAFF,TGCAGCGTTGTGGGTGGGGACACTGAAGCTTTCTTT
TRBJ1-1,NA,NA,14,TRBV25-1,CASTHPTRGTEAFF,TGTGCCAGCACCCACCCCACCAGGGGCACTGAAGCTTTCTTT
TRBJ1-2,many,NA,14,TRBV5-6,CASSFGRDVHGYTF,TGTGCCAGCAGCTTTGGCAGGGATGTCCATGGCTACACCTTC
TRBJ2-2,NA,NA,15,TRBV5-1,CASSQTSTNTGELFF,TGCGCCAGCAGTCAGACAAGCACTAACACCGGGGAGCTGTTTTTT
TRBJ1-5,few,TRBD1,14,TRBV12-3/TRBV12-4,CASSMDRTNQPQHF,TGTGCCAGCAGCATGGACAGGACCAATCAGCCCCAGCATTTT
TRBJ2-7,few,TRBD1,12,TRBV29-1,CSVRQGAHEQYF,TGCAGCGTAAGACAGGGGGCTCACGAGCAGTACTTC
TRBJ2-1,NA,NA,15,TRBV15,CATSSLLSSYNEQFF,TGTGCCACCAGCAGCCTCCTAAGCTCCTACAATGAGCAGTTCTTC
TRBJ1-4,many,NA,14,TRBV20-1,CSVLQFPTNEKLFF,TGCAGTGTTTTACAGTTTCCAACTAATGAAAAACTGTTTTTT
TRBJ2-7,many,NA,13,TRBV27,CASSSGLSYEQYF,TGTGCCAGCAGTAGCGGGCTATCCTACGAGCAGTACTTC
TRBJ2-4,few,NA,13,TRBV28,CASFDRDGNIQYF,TGTGCCAGCTTTGACCGAGATGGGAACATTCAGTACTTC
TRBJ2-7,NA,NA,14,TRBV15,CATSREIGGDEQYF,TGTGCCACCAGCAGAGAGATTGGAGGGGACGAGCAGTACTTC
TRBJ2-5,NA,TRBD1,15,TRBV4-3,CASSQEDRGQETQYF,TGCGCCAGCAGCCAAGAAGACAGGGGGCAAGAGACCCAGTACTTC
TRBJ2-5,NA,NA,15,TRBV7-2,CASSLVSPNGETQYF,TGTGCCAGCAGCTTAGTTAGCCCGAACGGGGAGACCCAGTACTTC
TRBJ2-1,NA,NA,15,TRBV27,CASSSGGTEYNEQFF,TGTGCCAGCAGTTCAGGCGGGACGGAATACAATGAGCAGTTCTTC
TRBJ1-2,few,NA,15,TRBV20-1,CSASSLTQGTYGYTF,TGCAGTGCTAGTTCCCTTACTCAGGGAACCTATGGCTACACCTTC
TRBJ2-6,NA,NA,18,TRBV12-3/TRBV12-4,CASSLNRAYPSGANVLTF,TGTGCCAGCAGTTTGAACAGGGCTTACCCTTCTGGGGCCAACGTCCTGACTTTC
TRBJ1-6,NA,NA,13,TRBV10-2,CASKSQVGSPLHF,TGCGCCAGCAAATCACAGGTGGGGTCACCCCTCCACTTT
TRBJ1-3,many,TRBD1,16,TRBV12-3/TRBV12-4,CASSLQWDSSGNTIYF,TGTGCCAGCAGTTTACAGTGGGACAGCTCTGGAAACACCATATATTTT
TRBJ2-2,many,NA,15,TRBV11-2,CASSRYSGDTGELFF,TGTGCCAGCAGCCGCTACAGTGGCGACACCGGGGAGCTGTTTTTT
TRBJ2-3,NA,TRBD2,14,TRBV7-9,CASPEAGRADTQYF,TGTGCCAGCCCCGAAGCCGGGAGGGCAGATACGCAGTATTTT
TRBJ1-1,many,TRBD1,15,TRBV6-5,CASSYYRGQGEEAFF,TGTGCCAGCAGTTATTACAGGGGGCAGGGGGAGGAAGCTTTCTTT
TRBJ2-2,NA,TRBD1,15,TRBV6-1,CASSTRRDRAGELFF,TGTGCCAGCAGCACACGCCGGGACAGGGCCGGGGAGCTGTTTTTT
TRBJ1-6,NA,NA,13,TRBV12-3/TRBV12-4,CASSLGENSPLHF,TGTGCCAGCAGTTTGGGGGAAAACTCACCCCTCCACTTT
TRBJ2-1,NA,TRBD1,15,TRBV3-1,CASTWGGTGGNEQFF,TGTGCCAGCACCTGGGGGGGGACAGGGGGCAATGAGCAGTTCTTC
TRBJ1-1,few,NA,14,TRBV4-3,CASSQDRGDTEAFF,TGCGCCAGCAGCCAAGACCGGGGGGACACTGAAGCTTTCTTT
TRBJ2-2,few,TRBD1,15,TRBV7-9,CASRPSTGQAGELFF,TGTGCCAGCAGACCAAGTACTGGACAGGCCGGGGAGCTGTTTTTT
TRBJ2-1,few,NA,16,TRBV7-2,CASSLLGGLIGDEQFF,TGTGCCAGCAGCCTCCTGGGTGGGTTAATCGGGGATGAGCAGTTCTTC
TRBJ1-4,few,NA,15,TRBV6-2/TRBV6-3,CASSSGDRRNEKLFF,TGTGCCAGCAGTTCCGGAGACAGGAGGAATGAAAAACTGTTTTTT
TRBJ2-7,NA,NA,15,TRBV12-3/TRBV12-4,CASSLGRVGYYEQYF,TGTGCCAGCAGTTTAGGGAGGGTCGGGTACTACGAGCAGTACTTC
TRBJ2-1,NA,TRBD1,14,TRBV6-1,CASRGDRNYNEQFF,TGTGCCAGCAGGGGGGACAGGAACTACAATGAGCAGTTCTTC
TRBJ1-1,few,TRBD1,18,TRBV6-1,CASTLGARQGAWNTEAFF,TGTGCCAGCACCTTAGGGGCCCGACAGGGGGCATGGAACACTGAAGCTTTCTTT
TRBJ1-1,NA,NA,11,TRBV7-2,CARSPGTEAFF,TGTGCCAGGAGCCCCGGCACTGAAGCTTTCTTT
TRBJ1-3,many,NA,14,TRBV6-5,CASGPSSSGNTIYF,TGTGCCAGCGGGCCCTCAAGCTCTGGAAACACCATATATTTT
TRBJ2-1,many,TRBD2,14,TRBV20-1,CSARGGSPMNEQFF,TGCAGTGCTAGGGGGGGGTCCCCCATGAATGAGCAGTTCTTC
TRBJ1-5,NA,NA,13,TRBV24-1,CATSANRAQPQHF,TGTGCCACCAGTGCCAATCGGGCGCAGCCCCAGCATTTT
TRBJ2-1,many,TRBD1,16,TRBV4-2,CASSPYQGANSNEQFF,TGTGCCAGCAGCCCCTATCAGGGGGCGAATTCAAATGAGCAGTTCTTC
TRBJ2-7,NA,NA,14,TRBV15,CATSRSRTNYEQYF,TGTGCCACCAGCAGATCCCGGACTAACTACGAGCAGTACTTC
TRBJ2-5,few,TRBD2,15,TRBV4-3,CASSHSGALGETQYF,TGCGCCAGCAGCCATAGCGGGGCCTTAGGCGAGACCCAGTACTTC
TRBJ2-5,NA,TRBD1,15,TRBV5-1,CASSLEGQKQETQYF,TGCGCCAGCAGCCTTGAGGGACAGAAACAAGAGACCCAGTACTTC
TRBJ2-7,few,NA,15,TRBV7-2,CASSLGRGANYEQYF,TGTGCCAGCAGCTTAGGACGGGGGGCGAACTACGAGCAGTACTTC
TRBJ1-5,few,NA,16,TRBV27,CASRRGGLNSNQPQHF,TGTGCCAGCAGAAGGGGTGGCCTCAATAGCAATCAGCCCCAGCATTTT
TRBJ1-1,few,NA,13,TRBV7-2,CASLPRQNTEAFF,TGTGCCAGCCTACCCCGGCAGAACACTGAAGCTTTCTTT